This paragraph covers one T cell receptor beta chain sequence. This sample stems from a study of shared clonotypes between healthy human individuals. Deep-level settings were used for running the assay. The protocol was immunoSEQ multiplex PCR, while the TCRdb copy is restricted to in-frame clones and leaves out a portion. The sample yields about 1.5 million clones, 95% to 99% seen once. CDR3 length equals 16 residues. Germline V gene lookup returns CDR1 KGHSH and CDR2 LQKENI. The germline V and J ends were trimmed by 4 bases and 2 bases, with 18 bases remaining between them. Specimen: naive CD4+ T cells sorted from blood. The subset denotes: CD45RA+ positively selected. The sequence was collected from a young man in good health. V gene TRBV18 combines with J gene TRBJ2-7; D assignment may be TRBD1 or TRBD2 (5 bases each). The CDR3 spells CASSRGSGSQAYEQYF. CDR3 DNA: TGTGCCAGCTCACGGGGGTCAGGGTCTCAGGCCTACGAGCAGTACTTC.